Sequencing of this TCR beta chain was carried out in a study of tumor and adjacent non-tumor tissue in lung cancer. The CDR3 extends over 17 amino acids. V was pared by 7 bases and J by 6 bases, with 28 bases between. CDR1 is SGHAT, CDR2 FQNNGV, per germline. Details on this clonotype: The antigen is not known.

No cell sorting was done before RNA was extracted from the tissue. This non-tumor lung sample came from over 3 cm beyond the tumor edge. Between August and November 2014, newly diagnosed, chemotherapy-naive lung cancer patients underwent thoracic surgery in China. Study-wide findings and caveats: Tumor tissue had significantly higher TCR diversity than normal lung. Top 100 clones took a larger repertoire share in normal lung.

Three rounds of nested PCR, following a modified ARM-PCR protocol, produced the TCRbeta library. TCRdb fed the multiplex PCR reads into MiXCR, producing one record per CDR3 protein. The table includes tens of thousands of distinct CDR3 sequences, around 70% detected once. Sequencing input: distant non-tumor lung tissue. The chain employs TRBV11-2 and TRBJ2-7; a weak D match, TRBD1 (5 bases). This sequence was found in a woman between 45 and 65 years old with non-small cell lung cancer. CDR3 in DNA: TGTGCCAGCAACTCAAAGGGTGGTCGGACAATTGCTACCGAGCAGTACTTC. Its protein is CASNSKGGRTIATEQYF.